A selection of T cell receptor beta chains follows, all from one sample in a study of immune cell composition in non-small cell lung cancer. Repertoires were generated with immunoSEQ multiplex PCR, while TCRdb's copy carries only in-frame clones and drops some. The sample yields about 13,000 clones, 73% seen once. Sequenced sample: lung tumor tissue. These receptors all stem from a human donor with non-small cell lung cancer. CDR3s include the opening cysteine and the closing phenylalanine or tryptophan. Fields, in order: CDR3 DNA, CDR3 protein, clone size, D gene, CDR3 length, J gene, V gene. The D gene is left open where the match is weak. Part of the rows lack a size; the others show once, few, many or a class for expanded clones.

TGTGCCAGCAGCGTAGATGGGACTGATAACTATGGCTACACCTTC CASSVDGTDNYGYTF . . 15 TRBJ1-2 TRBV9
TGTGCCAGCAGCCCAGAGGTGGCCTCTGGGGCCAACGTCCTGACTTTC CASSPEVASGANVLTF . . 16 TRBJ2-6 TRBV7-6
TGTGCCAGCAAGAGGGAGACTGAGCAGTTCTTC CASKRETEQFF . . 11 TRBJ2-1 TRBV2
TGTGCCAGCAGCCGTCTAGCGGGAGTCACCGGGGAGCTGTTTTTT CASSRLAGVTGELFF . TRBD2 15 TRBJ2-2 TRBV9
TGTGCCAGCAGTGAGCCCAACCGGGGGGGTGGCAATCAGCCCCAGCATTTT CASSEPNRGGGNQPQHF once . 17 TRBJ1-5 TRBV6-1
TGTGCCAGCAGTCCCCCTAGCGGGACAACCTACGAGCAGTACTTC CASSPPSGTTYEQYF . TRBD2 15 TRBJ2-7 TRBV28
TGTGCCAGCAGCAACCCACAGGGATTCCAAGAGACCCAGTACTTC CASSNPQGFQETQYF . . 15 TRBJ2-5 TRBV5-4
TGCGCCAGCAGCAGAAGGACAGAAGACGGGGAGCTGTTTTTT CASSRRTEDGELFF . . 14 TRBJ2-2 TRBV5-1
TGTGCCAGTAAAACAGGGGTTAGTAGCTATGGCTACACCTTC CASKTGVSSYGYTF . TRBD1 14 TRBJ1-2 TRBV28
TGTGCCAGCAGCCCGATCCTGGGCAGCACCGGGGAGCTGTTTTTT CASSPILGSTGELFF medium-sized . 15 TRBJ2-2 TRBV7-3
TGTGCCAGCAATACCGACAGGGCTGGAAACACCATATATTTT CASNTDRAGNTIYF . TRBD1 14 TRBJ1-3 TRBV2
TGTGCCAGCAGCCCTAGCGGGAGGATCGAGCAGTACTTC CASSPSGRIEQYF . TRBD2 13 TRBJ2-7 TRBV7-2
TGCGCCAGCAGCCCCGGGACAGGGATTAACTATGGCTACACCTTC CASSPGTGINYGYTF . TRBD1 15 TRBJ1-2 TRBV5-1
TGTGCCAGCAGCTTAGGCGGGGACGCACAAGAGACCCAGTACTTC CASSLGGDAQETQYF few . 15 TRBJ2-5 TRBV11-3